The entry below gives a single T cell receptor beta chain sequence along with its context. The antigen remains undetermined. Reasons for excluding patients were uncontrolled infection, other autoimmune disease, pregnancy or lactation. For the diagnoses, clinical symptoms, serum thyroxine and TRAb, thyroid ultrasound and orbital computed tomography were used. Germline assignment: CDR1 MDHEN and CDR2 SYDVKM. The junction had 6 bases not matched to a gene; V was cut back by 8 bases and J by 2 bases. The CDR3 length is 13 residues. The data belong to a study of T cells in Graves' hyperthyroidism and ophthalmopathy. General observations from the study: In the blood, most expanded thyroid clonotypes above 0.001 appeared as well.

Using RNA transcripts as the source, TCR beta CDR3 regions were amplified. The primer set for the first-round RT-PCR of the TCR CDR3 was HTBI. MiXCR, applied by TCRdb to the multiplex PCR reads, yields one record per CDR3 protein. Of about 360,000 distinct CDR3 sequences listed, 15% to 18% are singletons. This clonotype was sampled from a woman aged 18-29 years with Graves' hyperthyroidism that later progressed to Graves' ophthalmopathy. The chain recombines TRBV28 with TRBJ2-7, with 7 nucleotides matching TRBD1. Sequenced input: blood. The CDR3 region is CASRTGLAYEQYF. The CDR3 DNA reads TGTGCCAGCCGGACAGGCCTGGCCTACGAGCAGTACTTC.